This T cell receptor (beta chain) appears in the sequencing data of a study of technical replicates of blood from several donors. Data came from immunoSEQ multiplex PCR; TCRdb stores just in-frame clones and leaves some out. The sample consists of 45,000 to 65,000 clones, around 96% of them appearing once. Per the germline V gene, CDR1 is SNHLY and CDR2 is FYNNEI. The V end was cut by 2 bases, the J end by 3 bases, with 11 bases between. The CDR3 contains 14 residues. J is TRBJ2-7 and V is TRBV2; tentatively, D is TRBD1 (7 bases). Material for sequencing was PBMCs. The TCR was taken from a human donor in good health. Some clones in this sample may be carry-over from other donors' samples. CDR3 amino acids: CASSEQGGHYEQYF. In DNA, the CDR3 is TGTGCCAGCAGTGAACAGGGGGGCCACTACGAGCAGTACTTC.